These 27 T cell receptor beta chains originate from one sample sequenced in a study of blood T cells in healthy people across ages (dated by TCRdb to the mid-2010s). The library was obtained by 5' RACE. Sequencing used an Illumina HiSeq 2500. A second PCR of about 6 to 11 cycles was performed with a sample-barcoded 5' primer and a J-beta primer mix. TCRdb itself trimmed the public reads at Q25 with fastp, ran MiXCR and retained productive beta chains. Each entry merges the rows of one CDR3 protein and shows their most common DNA and genes. The sample table contains over 750,000 distinct CDR3 sequences; only one count was recorded for around a quarter of them. Clones ranked in the top ten supply around 9.2% of the sample. This sample was also put to use in a study of T cells of mothers and their children.

The sequenced material came from blood. Every receptor here comes from a boy aged 5 to 17 in good health.

This clonotype was recorded a few times. The chain carries TRBV7-9 and TRBJ2-2; D is uncertain. This CDR3 spans 12 amino acids. The germline V and J ends were trimmed by 5 bases and 6 bases, with 7 bases remaining between them. CDR1 is SEHNR and CDR2 is FQNEAQ in the germline V gene (reference sequence). The CDR3 protein is CASSPASGELFF. Here the CDR3 DNA reads TGTGCCAGCAGCCCCGCGTCCGGGGAGCTGTTTTTT.

Here the CDR3 DNA reads TGTGCCAGCTCACCGGGACTAGCGGGAGTGGAAACCAAAAACATTCAGTACTTC. Amino acids: CASSPGLAGVETKNIQYF. The chain has TRBV18 and TRBJ2-4, with 14 bases fitting TRBD2. CDR1 and CDR2 from the germline V gene are KGHSH and LQKENI. The junction had 6 bases not matched to a gene; V was cut back by 3 bases and J by 2 bases. The CDR3 is made up of 18 amino acids.

V gene TRBV7-9 combines with J gene TRBJ2-3; TRBD1 matches 8 bases. CDR1 is SEHNR and CDR2 is FQNEAQ in the germline V gene (reference sequence). V lost 3 bases and J lost 7; bases outside the gene matches: 3. The CDR3 spans 13 residues. Here the CDR3 DNA reads TGTGCCAGCAGCTTGACAGGGGAAAATACGCAGTATTTT. It translates to CASSLTGENTQYF.

The CDR3 is CSARPGTGDYEQYV. DNA for the CDR3: TGCAGTGCTAGGCCCGGGACAGGGGACTACGAGCAGTACGTC. The chain uses TRBV20-1 and TRBJ2-7; 10 positions agree with TRBD1. The CDR3 is made up of 14 amino acids. V dropped 3 bases and J dropped 3; count of bases not matched to a gene: 5. The germline V gene has CDR1 DFQATT and CDR2 SNEGSKA (reference sequence).

This clonotype was observed a handful of times. This rearrangement joins TRBV27 to TRBJ2-5, with D possibly TRBD2 on 7 matching bases. The tail of the sequence fits TRBJ2-7 better, so the J call may be wrong. This CDR3 has 14 residues. Germline V gene sequence: CDR1 MNHEY, CDR2 SMNVEV (reference sequence). CDR3 region: CASSRGGSGYEQYF. CDR3 DNA: TGTGCCAGCAGCAGGGGCGGGAGCGGATACGAGCAGTACTTC.

The genes are TRBV2 and TRBJ2-5; D is possibly TRBD1 (6 bases). The CDR3 length is 13 residues. The germline gives CDR1 SNHLY, CDR2 FYNNEI. The V end lost 6 bases, the J end lost 3 bases, and 11 bases lay between the germline ends. The CDR3 is CASSWDNEETQYF. The DNA for the CDR3 is TGTGCCAGCAGCTGGGACAATGAAGAGACCCAGTACTTC.

The chain links TRBV15 to TRBJ2-7, with TRBD2 identical over 7 bases. Trimming took 5 bases from V and 0 from J; bases not matched to a gene: 7. This CDR3 comprises 15 residues. Germline CDR1 is LNHNV and CDR2 is YYDKDF (reference sequence). CDR3 loop: CATSGGTKVSYEQYF. DNA for the CDR3: TGTGCCACCAGCGGAGGGACTAAAGTCTCCTACGAGCAGTACTTC.

This clonotype occurred a few times. V and J are TRBV25-1 and TRBJ2-1; D ambiguous. Matching the DNA end better, TRBJ2-5 makes the J call doubtful. CDR1 and CDR2 from the germline V gene are MGHDK and SYGVNS. The CDR3 runs 13 residues. The CDR3 protein is CASSEAIQETQYF. DNA for the CDR3: TGTGCCAGCAGTGAAGCGATCCAAGAGACCCAGTACTTC.

The chain employs TRBV6-5 and TRBJ1-2; possible D gene TRBD1, 5 bases. The CDR3 totals 16 residues. Germline CDR1 reads MNHEY; CDR2 reads SVGAGI. V dropped 1 base and J dropped 7 bases, with 19 bases sitting between them. The CDR3 region has the DNA TGTGCCAGCAGTTACTTATCCGGGACGGGTTCCTCTGGCTACACCTTC. Its translation: CASSYLSGTGSSGYTF.

V gene TRBV27 combines with J gene TRBJ2-5; 7 positions match TRBD2. The J call could be wrong; TRBJ2-1 is a better fit for the DNA end. The germline CDR1 and CDR2 sequences are MNHEY and SMNVEV (reference sequence). This CDR3 is 18 amino acids long. CDR3 protein: CASSFKALVRGMINEQFF. The CDR3 DNA sequence: TGTGCCAGCAGTTTTAAGGCACTAGTGCGGGGGATGATCAATGAGCAGTTCTTC.

The V call is TRBV7-6, the J call TRBJ2-7, with TRBD2 matching 7 bases. Trimming removed 5 bases from V and 5 bases from J; junction bases left unmatched: 12. The CDR3 contains 15 residues. Germline-derived CDR1 and CDR2 are SGHVS and FNYEAQ. The CDR3 DNA follows: TGTGCCAGCAGCCCCTTGGAGGGAGGGCTACACGAGCAGTACTTC. It yields the protein CASSPLEGGLHEQYF.

This clonotype has more than one count but fewer than ten. This chain joins TRBV6-2 or TRBV6-3 and TRBJ2-1; a possible D gene is TRBD1 (5 bases). CDR1 and CDR2 from the germline V gene are MNHEY and SVGEGT. Trimming cost V 4 bases and J 6 bases, with 13 bases left between them. The CDR3 has 14 amino acids. The CDR3 is CASSSEARGNEQFF. The CDR3 coding sequence is TGTGCCAGCAGTTCCGAAGCTAGGGGCAATGAGCAGTTCTTC.

The chain combines TRBV28 with TRBJ1-1; no clear D gene. The CDR3 has 18 amino acids. The V end was cut by 2 bases, the J end by 2 bases, with 21 bases between. Germline V CDR1 and CDR2: MDHEN, SYDVKM. CDR3 loop: CASSLGPGGEEPNTEAFF. Here the CDR3 DNA reads TGTGCCAGCAGTTTAGGACCCGGAGGAGAGGAACCCAACACTGAAGCTTTCTTT.

The chain recombines TRBV7-3 with TRBJ2-1; D unresolved. In germline, CDR1 is SGHTA, CDR2 FQGTGA. There are 18 residues in the CDR3. Trimming pared 1 base from V and 0 bases from J, leaving 16 bases between. CDR3 sequence: CASSLKSVGTYSYNEQFF. The CDR3 DNA follows: TGTGCCAGCAGCTTAAAAAGCGTTGGCACCTACTCCTACAATGAGCAGTTCTTC.

This clonotype was seen only a few times. The chain couples TRBV28 to TRBJ2-5; D gene uncertain. The CDR3 contains 14 residues. V shed 6 bases and J shed 1 base, with 12 bases lying between them. The germline V gene encodes CDR1 MDHEN and CDR2 SYDVKM. The CDR3 DNA is TGTGCCAGCAGCCCCTCTTGGGCCCAAGAGACCCAGTACTTC. Protein sequence: CASSPSWAQETQYF.

V and J are TRBV4-1 and TRBJ2-5; D assignment may be TRBD1 or TRBD2 (5 bases each). The J call is uncertain, as TRBJ2-7 better fits the DNA end. From germline, CDR1 is MGHRA and CDR2 YSYEKL. The CDR3 sequence is 14 residues long. The CDR3 here is CASSHYLGPYEQYF. As DNA, the CDR3 is TGCGCCAGCAGCCATTACCTGGGACCTTACGAGCAGTACTTC.

This clonotype was detected a few times. The gene calls are TRBV2 and TRBJ2-5, with unresolved D. Near its end, the DNA agrees better with TRBJ2-1, so the J call may be wrong. Per the germline V gene, CDR1 is SNHLY and CDR2 is FYNNEI. CDR3 length: 11 residues. CDR3 amino acids: CASIQANEQFF. CDR3 nucleotides: TGTGCCAGCATACAAGCCAATGAGCAGTTCTTC.

V gene TRBV27 combines with J gene TRBJ2-1, with TRBD2 identical over 12 bases. CDR1 is MNHEY and CDR2 is SMNVEV in the germline V gene (reference sequence). After removal of 5 bases from V and 8 bases from J, the junction contained 16 bases not matched to a gene. The CDR3 runs 18 residues. As DNA, the CDR3 is TGTGCCAGCAGTCAACACACTGAGCTAGCGGGAGGGAGGTATGAGCAGTTCTTC. It is translated as CASSQHTELAGGRYEQFF.

This clonotype occurred a few times. J is TRBJ2-5 and V is TRBV20-1; no reliable D call. The CDR3 has 13 residues. Looked up from germline, CDR1 is DFQATT and CDR2 is SNEGSKA (reference sequence). V was cut by 5 bases and J by 6 bases, with 16 bases left in between. The CDR3 sequence: CSADTDQLQTQYF. The CDR3 nucleotides are TGCAGTGCTGATACTGATCAACTGCAGACCCAGTACTTC.

This clonotype was seen ten or more times. CDR3 in DNA: TGCGCCAGCAGCTCTGGGACTCTCCAAGAGACCCAGTACTTC. This encodes CASSSGTLQETQYF. The chain is built from TRBV5-1 and TRBJ2-5; maybe TRBD2 (6 bases). Germline values: CDR1 SGHRS, CDR2 YFSETQ. CDR3 length equals 14 residues. V dropped 3 bases and J dropped 1 base, with 10 bases sitting between them.

This clonotype was counted a few times. This CDR3 reads CASSLPQAGEGVEAFF. CDR3 DNA: TGTGCCAGCAGTTTACCCCAGGCCGGGGAGGGTGTTGAGGCTTTCTTT. The chain combines TRBV28 with TRBJ1-1, with D unresolved. The length of the CDR3 is 16 residues. Germline loops: CDR1 MDHEN, CDR2 SYDVKM. Trimming stripped 2 bases from V and 11 bases from J, with 24 bases between.

In this sample, this clonotype turned up once. This chain joins TRBV20-1 and TRBJ1-1, with D tentatively TRBD1 (6 bases). Deletions cut 0 bases from V and 4 bases from J, with 15 bases between. Germline assignment: CDR1 DFQATT and CDR2 SNEGSKA (reference sequence). This CDR3 is built from 15 residues. The CDR3 spells CSARDFRGARTEAFF. CDR3 coding DNA: TGCAGTGCTAGAGATTTTAGGGGGGCCCGCACTGAAGCTTTCTTT.

This chain joins TRBV2 and TRBJ2-5; TRBD2 matches at 13 bases. CDR3 length equals 15 residues. In germline, CDR1 is SNHLY, CDR2 FYNNEI. Trimming at V came to 6 bases and at J to 4 bases, leaving 5 bases not matched to a gene. Here the CDR3 reads CASRRTSGRAETQYF. The CDR3 DNA sequence: TGTGCCAGCAGGAGAACTAGCGGGAGGGCAGAGACCCAGTACTTC. Full variable domain (remainder filled in from reference TRBV2 and TRBJ2-5): EPEVTQTPSHQVTQMGQEVILRCVPISNHLYFYWYRQILGQKVEFLVSFYNNEISEKSEIFDDQFSVERPDGSNFTLKIRSTKLEDSAMYFCASRRTSGRAETQYFGPGTRLLVL.

The genes are TRBV11-3 and TRBJ2-1, with D possibly matching TRBD2 (6 bases). The V end lost 5 bases, the J end lost 0 bases, and 11 bases lay between the germline ends. The CDR3 length is 15 residues. Germline V CDR1 and CDR2: SGHNT, YENEEA. The CDR3 loop reads CASSIADLSYNEQFF. The DNA for the CDR3 is TGTGCCAGCAGCATAGCGGACCTCTCCTACAATGAGCAGTTCTTC.

The J gene is TRBJ2-5, the V gene TRBV4-3; TRBD2 aligns across 7 bases. CDR3 length: 17 residues. Trimming at V came to 1 base and at J to 1 base, leaving 9 bases not matched to a gene. In germline, CDR1 is LGHNA, CDR2 YSLEER. The CDR3 reads CASSQVYGGGAQETQYF. In nucleotides, the CDR3 is TGCGCCAGCAGCCAAGTGTATGGCGGGGGAGCCCAAGAGACCCAGTACTTC.

This clonotype occurred a few times. The rearrangement joins TRBV4-3 to TRBJ1-1; D might be TRBD1 (5 bases). The CDR3 loop spans 17 amino acids. Deletions cut 0 bases from V and 3 bases from J, with 17 bases between. Germline V gene data show CDR1 as LGHNA and CDR2 as YSLEER. Here the CDR3 DNA reads TGCGCCAGCAGCCAAGATAGGGCAGGGCTTAGGGACACTGAAGCTTTCTTT. Translated: CASSQDRAGLRDTEAFF.

The chain uses TRBV29-1 and TRBJ1-1, with D perhaps TRBD1 (5 bases). CDR3 length: 13 residues. Trimming shortened V by 7 bases and J by 1 base, and 13 bases separated the two germline ends. The germline V gene encodes CDR1 SQVTM and CDR2 ANQGSEA. DNA of the CDR3: TGCAGCGCCGGATGGCAGGGGAACACTGAAGCTTTCTTT. This codes for CSAGWQGNTEAFF.